This TCR beta chain appears in the sequencing data of a study of cytomegalovirus exposure and HLA in healthy donors. Concerning this clone: Its target is not known.

Broader study findings: Cytomegalovirus status was reportedly diagnosed by the classifier with high specificity and sensitivity. Previous analysis showed most TCR beta V segments were productive about 87% or about 30% of the time.

Amplification used 60 Vbeta primers and 13 Jbeta primers. Per the study methods: Tens of millions of unique TCR beta chains, roughly 11 million of them shared, were counted by a later analysis. Only in-frame clones appear in the TCRdb table, and some are missing; sequencing was by immunoSEQ multiplex PCR. The V and J calls and clone size are taken from that table; D and trimming were inferred from the DNA. The data contain about 120,000 clones, about 80% of them singletons. V shed 4 bases and J 4 bases; nucleotides not matched to a gene: 13. CDR3 size: 17 residues. Looked up from germline, CDR1 is MNHNS and CDR2 is SASEGT.

Sequencing used PBMCs. The V call is TRBV6-1, the J call TRBJ2-3; 8 bases are a match to TRBD2. The origin of this receptor is a human donor in good health. The CDR3 loop is CASSVSPGGGQADTQYF. The CDR3 DNA reads as TGTGCCAGCAGTGTGTCCCCTGGCGGGGGGCAGGCAGATACGCAGTATTTT.